Following are 8 T cell receptor beta chains from one sample sequenced in a study of beta chain features in type 1 diabetes. Broader study findings: All four CD4+ subsets of Type 1 diabetes patients contained TCRB CDR3s that were moderately but significantly shorter.

The investigators reverse transcribed all of the isolated RNA, so they sequenced expressed TCRB transcripts. TCRdb's copy holds only in-frame clones and misses some; the assay was immunoSEQ multiplex PCR. The sample has about 150,000 clones; approximately 13% are singletons. The antigens these receptors bind are not known. Sequencing was done on a sample of central memory CD4+ T cells from blood. All receptors come from a man aged 18 to 29 with type 1 diabetes.

V is TRBV9 and J is TRBJ2-3; D uncertain. This CDR3 has 13 residues. CDR1 and CDR2 (germline): SGDLS, YYNGEE. V was pared by 4 bases and J by 4 bases, with 10 bases between. Here the CDR3 DNA reads TGTGCCAGCAGCCTAGGAATCGCAGATACGCAGTATTTT. Translation gives CASSLGIADTQYF.

J is TRBJ2-7 and V is TRBV4-1; tentatively, D is TRBD1 (6 bases). V lost 1 base, J lost 2 bases, and 21 bases lay in between. The CDR3 runs to 18 residues. Germline assignment: CDR1 MGHRA and CDR2 YSYEKL. The CDR3 region has the DNA TGCGCCAGCAGCCAAGCGCACTACACAGGGACGGTGCCCTACGAGCAGTACTTC. This codes for CASSQAHYTGTVPYEQYF.

This clone was picked up a small number of times. The chain recombines TRBV7-8 with TRBJ2-1; D might be TRBD1 (5 bases). There are 15 residues in the CDR3. Germline V gene sequence: CDR1 SGHVS, CDR2 FQNEAQ. Trimming pared 1 base from V and 7 bases from J, leaving 14 bases between. CDR3 bases: TGTGCCAGCAGCTTAGGACGAACAGGTAGGAATGAGCAGTTCTTC. Protein sequence: CASSLGRTGRNEQFF.

V and J are TRBV11-3 and TRBJ2-3; TRBD2 matches 7 bases. After removal of 1 base from V and 0 bases from J, the junction contained 10 bases not matched to a gene. The CDR3 is made up of 18 amino acids. CDR1 and CDR2 (germline): SGHNT, YENEEA. CDR3 amino acids: CASSLGTAGLASTDTQYF. The CDR3, as DNA: TGTGCCAGCAGCTTAGGTACAGCGGGACTCGCTAGCACAGATACGCAGTATTTT.

J is TRBJ2-5 and V is TRBV14; TRBD2 is a possible D gene (6 bases). Germline V gene sequence: CDR1 SGHDN, CDR2 FVKESK. Trimming removed 2 bases from V and 7 bases from J, with 11 bases in between. CDR3 size: 13 residues. CDR3 DNA: TGTGCCAGCAGCCAATTAGGAGCGGGGACCCAGTACTTC. Its protein product is CASSQLGAGTQYF.

This clone was found a few times. The chain couples TRBV29-1 to TRBJ2-7; tentative D call: TRBD1 (5 bases). Looked up from germline, CDR1 is SQVTM and CDR2 is ANQGSEA. V was pared by 3 bases and J by 5 bases, with 11 bases between. This CDR3 has 12 amino acids. CDR3 DNA sequence: TGCAGCGTTGACGGACAAGGCCACGAGCAGTACTTC. Amino acid sequence: CSVDGQGHEQYF.

This clone came up a few times. The V gene is TRBV27, the J gene TRBJ1-2, with 7 bases identical to TRBD1. Losses at the gene ends were 5 bases for V and 6 bases for J; bases not matched to a gene: 9. CDR3 size: 14 residues. Germline V gives CDR1 MNHEY, CDR2 SMNVEV (reference sequence). CDR3: CASSPGQTFNGYTF. The CDR3 DNA follows: TGTGCCAGCAGTCCGGGACAGACCTTTAATGGCTACACCTTC.

This clone was counted between two and nine times. The chain recombines TRBV4-1 with TRBJ2-7, with 11 bases fitting TRBD2. The CDR3 totals 18 residues. Looked up from germline, CDR1 is MGHRA and CDR2 is YSYEKL. Losses at the gene ends were 0 bases for V and 3 bases for J; bases not matched to a gene: 10. CDR3 sequence reads: CASSQEALTSGGDYEQYF. In nucleotides, the CDR3 is TGCGCCAGCAGCCAAGAAGCGCTTACTAGCGGGGGAGACTACGAGCAGTACTTC.